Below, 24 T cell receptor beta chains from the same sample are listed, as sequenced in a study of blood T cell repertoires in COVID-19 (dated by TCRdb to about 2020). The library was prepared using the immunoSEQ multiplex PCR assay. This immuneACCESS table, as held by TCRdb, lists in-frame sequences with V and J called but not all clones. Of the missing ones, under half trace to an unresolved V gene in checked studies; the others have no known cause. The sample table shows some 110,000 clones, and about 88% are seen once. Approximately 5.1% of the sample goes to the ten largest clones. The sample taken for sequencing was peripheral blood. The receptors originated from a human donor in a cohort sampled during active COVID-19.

This chain's CDR3 is CAISERQGAVGAFF. CDR3 DNA: TGTGCCATCAGTGAACGACAGGGGGCGGTTGGAGCTTTCTTT. V and J are TRBV10-3 and TRBJ1-1, with 10 positions matching TRBD1. V dropped 3 bases and J dropped 10; count of bases not matched to a gene: 8. The CDR3 consists of 14 residues. CDR1 and CDR2 from the germline V gene are ENHRY and SYGVKD.

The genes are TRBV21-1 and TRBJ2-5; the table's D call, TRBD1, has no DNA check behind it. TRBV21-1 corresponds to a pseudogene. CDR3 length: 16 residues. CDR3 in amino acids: CASSKACVRGLETQYF. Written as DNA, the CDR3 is TGTGCCAGCAGCAAAGCATGCGTGAGGGGGCTAGAGACCCAGTACTTC.

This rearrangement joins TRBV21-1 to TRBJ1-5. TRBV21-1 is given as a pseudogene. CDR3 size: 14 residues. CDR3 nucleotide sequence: TGTGCCAGCAGCAAAGAGGGAGGCAATCAGCCCCAGCATTTT. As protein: CASSKEGGNQPQHF.

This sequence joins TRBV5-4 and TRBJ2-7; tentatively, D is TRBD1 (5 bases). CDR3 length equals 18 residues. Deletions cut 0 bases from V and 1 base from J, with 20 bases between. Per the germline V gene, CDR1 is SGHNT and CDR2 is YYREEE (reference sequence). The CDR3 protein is CASSLVGPGPKGSYEQYF. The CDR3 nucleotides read TGTGCCAGCAGCTTGGTAGGGCCAGGGCCCAAGGGATCCTACGAGCAGTACTTC.

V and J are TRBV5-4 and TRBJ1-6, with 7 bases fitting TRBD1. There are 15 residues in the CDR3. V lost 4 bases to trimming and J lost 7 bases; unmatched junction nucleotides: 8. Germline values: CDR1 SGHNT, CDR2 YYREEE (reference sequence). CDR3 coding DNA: TGTGCCAGCAGCGTACTACAGGGGCCAAATTCACCCCTCCACTTT. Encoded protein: CASSVLQGPNSPLHF. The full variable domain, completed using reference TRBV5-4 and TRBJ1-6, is ETGVTQSPTHLIKTRGQQVTLRCSSQSGHNTVSWYQQALGQGPQFIFQYYREEENGRGNFPPRFSGLQFPNYSSELNVNALELDDSALYLCASSVLQGPNSPLHFGNGTRLTVT.

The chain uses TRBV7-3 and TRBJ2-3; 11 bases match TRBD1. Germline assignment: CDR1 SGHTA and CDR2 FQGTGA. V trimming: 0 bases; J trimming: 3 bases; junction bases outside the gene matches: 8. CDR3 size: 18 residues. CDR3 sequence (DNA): TGTGCCAGCAGCTTAACGAATAAGGGACAGGGGGAGACAGATACGCAGTATTTT. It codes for CASSLTNKGQGETDTQYF.

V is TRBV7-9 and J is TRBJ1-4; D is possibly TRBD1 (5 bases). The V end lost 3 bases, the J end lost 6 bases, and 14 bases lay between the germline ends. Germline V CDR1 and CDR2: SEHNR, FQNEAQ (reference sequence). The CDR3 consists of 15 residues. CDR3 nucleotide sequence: TGTGCCAGCAGCTTCGGTTCGGCAGGGCATGAAAAACTGTTTTTT. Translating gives CASSFGSAGHEKLFF.

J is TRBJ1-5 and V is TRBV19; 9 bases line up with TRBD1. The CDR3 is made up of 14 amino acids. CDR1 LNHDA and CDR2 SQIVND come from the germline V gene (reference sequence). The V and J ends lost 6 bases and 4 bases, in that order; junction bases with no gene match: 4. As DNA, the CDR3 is TGTGCCAGTAGCACGACAGGGGGAAATCAGCCCCAGCATTTT. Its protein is CASSTTGGNQPQHF.

CDR3 region: CASILAPSYEQYF. In DNA form, the CDR3 reads TGTGCCAGCATCCTAGCGCCCTCCTACGAGCAGTACTTC. This chain uses TRBV6-5 with TRBJ2-7; maybe TRBD2 (6 bases). The germline V and J ends were trimmed by 7 bases and 0 bases, with 10 bases remaining between them. The CDR3 has 13 residues. Germline CDR1 and CDR2: MNHEY and SVGAGI.

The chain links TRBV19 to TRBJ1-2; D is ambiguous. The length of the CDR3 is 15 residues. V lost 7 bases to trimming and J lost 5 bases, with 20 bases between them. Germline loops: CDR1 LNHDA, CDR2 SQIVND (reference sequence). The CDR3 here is CASTDGGTARYGYTF. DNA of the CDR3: TGTGCCAGTACAGACGGAGGAACGGCGAGGTATGGCTACACCTTC.

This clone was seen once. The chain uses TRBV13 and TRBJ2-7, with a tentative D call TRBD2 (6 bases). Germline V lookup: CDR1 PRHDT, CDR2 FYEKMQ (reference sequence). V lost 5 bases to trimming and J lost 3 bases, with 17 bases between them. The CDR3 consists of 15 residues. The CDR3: CASSHSVGRHYEQYF. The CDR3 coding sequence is TGTGCCAGCAGCCACAGTGTCGGGAGACACTACGAGCAGTACTTC. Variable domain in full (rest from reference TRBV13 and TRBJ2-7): AAGVIQSPRHLIKEKRETATLKCYPIPRHDTVYWYQQGPGQDPQFLISFYEKMQSDKGSIPDRFSAQQFSDYHSELNMSSLELGDSALYFCASSHSVGRHYEQYFGPGTRLTVT.

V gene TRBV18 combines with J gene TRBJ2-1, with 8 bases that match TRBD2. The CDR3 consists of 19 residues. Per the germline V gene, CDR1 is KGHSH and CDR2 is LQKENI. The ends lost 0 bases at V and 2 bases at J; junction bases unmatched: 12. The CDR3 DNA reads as TGTGCCAGCTCACCACCGATTTGGGGCGGGGGGTCGCCCTACAATGAGCAGTTCTTC. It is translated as CASSPPIWGGGSPYNEQFF.

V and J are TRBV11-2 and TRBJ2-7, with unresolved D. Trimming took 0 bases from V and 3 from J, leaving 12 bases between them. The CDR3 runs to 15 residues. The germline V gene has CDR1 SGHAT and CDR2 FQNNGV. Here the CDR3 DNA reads TGTGCCAGCAGCTTAGATAGAGCGAAGATCTACGAGCAGTACTTC. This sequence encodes CASSLDRAKIYEQYF.

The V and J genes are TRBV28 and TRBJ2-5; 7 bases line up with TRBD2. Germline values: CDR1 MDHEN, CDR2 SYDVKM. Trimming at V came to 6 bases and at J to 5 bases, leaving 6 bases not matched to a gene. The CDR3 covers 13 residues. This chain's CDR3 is CASRVQGGETQYF. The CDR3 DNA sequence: TGTGCCAGCAGGGTGCAGGGAGGGGAGACCCAGTACTTC.

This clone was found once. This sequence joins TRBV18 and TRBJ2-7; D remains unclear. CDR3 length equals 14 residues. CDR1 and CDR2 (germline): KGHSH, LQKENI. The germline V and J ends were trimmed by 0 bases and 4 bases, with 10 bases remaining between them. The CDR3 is CASSPPGSLYEQYF. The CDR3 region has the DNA TGTGCCAGCTCACCACCGGGCAGTTTATACGAGCAGTACTTC.

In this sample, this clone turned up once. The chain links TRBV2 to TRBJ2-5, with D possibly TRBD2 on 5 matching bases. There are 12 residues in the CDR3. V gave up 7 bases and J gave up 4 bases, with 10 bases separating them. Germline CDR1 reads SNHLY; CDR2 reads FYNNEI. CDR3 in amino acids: CASTGLGETQYF. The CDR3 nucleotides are TGTGCCAGCACCGGACTTGGAGAGACCCAGTACTTC.

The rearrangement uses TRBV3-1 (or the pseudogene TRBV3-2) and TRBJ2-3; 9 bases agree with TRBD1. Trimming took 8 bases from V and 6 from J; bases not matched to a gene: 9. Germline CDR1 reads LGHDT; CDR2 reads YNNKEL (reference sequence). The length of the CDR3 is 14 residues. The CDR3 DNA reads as TGTGCCAGCGCTGGGACAGGGACAAGCGATACGCAGTATTTT. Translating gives CASAGTGTSDTQYF.

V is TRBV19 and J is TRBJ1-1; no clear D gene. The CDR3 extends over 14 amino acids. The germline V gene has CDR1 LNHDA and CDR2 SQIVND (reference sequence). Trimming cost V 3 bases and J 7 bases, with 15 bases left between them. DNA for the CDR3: TGTGCCAGTAGTATCAATCGGGTTCCGAATGAAGCTTTCTTT. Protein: CASSINRVPNEAFF.

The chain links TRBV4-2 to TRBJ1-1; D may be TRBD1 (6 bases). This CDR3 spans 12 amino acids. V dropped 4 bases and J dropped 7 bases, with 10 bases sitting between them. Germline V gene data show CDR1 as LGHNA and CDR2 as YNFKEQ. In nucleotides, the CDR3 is TGTGCCAGCAGCCTCGGGACATTTGAAGCTTTCTTT. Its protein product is CASSLGTFEAFF.

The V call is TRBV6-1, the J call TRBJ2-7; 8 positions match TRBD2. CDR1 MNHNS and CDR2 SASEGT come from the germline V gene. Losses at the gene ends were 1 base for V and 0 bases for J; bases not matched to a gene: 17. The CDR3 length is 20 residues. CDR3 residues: CASSEGGASGRARSSYEQYF. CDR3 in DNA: TGTGCCAGCAGTGAAGGTGGGGCCAGCGGGAGAGCCAGGAGCTCCTACGAGCAGTACTTC.

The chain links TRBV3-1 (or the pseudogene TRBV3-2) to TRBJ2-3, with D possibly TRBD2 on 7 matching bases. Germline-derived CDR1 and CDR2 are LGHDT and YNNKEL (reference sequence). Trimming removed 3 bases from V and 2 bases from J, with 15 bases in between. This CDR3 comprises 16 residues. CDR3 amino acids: CASSQGGGLITDTQYF. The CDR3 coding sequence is TGTGCCAGCAGCCAGGGCGGGGGCCTCATCACAGATACGCAGTATTTT.

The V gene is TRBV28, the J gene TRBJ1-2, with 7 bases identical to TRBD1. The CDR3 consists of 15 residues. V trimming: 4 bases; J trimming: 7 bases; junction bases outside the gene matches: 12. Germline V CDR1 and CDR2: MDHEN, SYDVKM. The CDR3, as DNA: TGTGCCAGCAGTTGGGGACAGCAGACCTTCGGTGGCTACACCTTC. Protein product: CASSWGQQTFGGYTF.

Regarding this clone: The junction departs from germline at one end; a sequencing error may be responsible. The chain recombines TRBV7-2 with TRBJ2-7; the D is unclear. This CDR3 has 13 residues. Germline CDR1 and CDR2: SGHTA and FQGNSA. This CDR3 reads CASSLAAAHLIPF. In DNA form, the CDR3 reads TGTGCCAGCAGCTTAGCCGCAGCGCACCTTATCCCCTTC.

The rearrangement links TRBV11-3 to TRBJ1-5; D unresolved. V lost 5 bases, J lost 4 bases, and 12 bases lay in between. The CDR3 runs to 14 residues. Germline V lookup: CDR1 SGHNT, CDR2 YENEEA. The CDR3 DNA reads TGTGCCAGCAGCCCCCCGCGGGTAAATCAGCCCCAGCATTTT. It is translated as CASSPPRVNQPQHF.